This entry features one TCR beta chain sequence. Its specificity is not known. The sample comes from a study of cytomegalovirus exposure and HLA in healthy donors. CDR3 length: 14 amino acids. Germline assignment: CDR1 MNHEY and CDR2 SVGAGI. Trimming removed 7 bases from V and 9 bases from J, with 19 bases in between. Findings and caveats of the study: A link between a missense DCLRE1C variant and TCR beta V- and J-gene trimming emerged from a later analysis. According to an earlier analysis, most TCR beta V segments yielded productive rearrangements about 90% or about 30% of the time.

PCR amplification relied on 60 Vbeta primers (plus 13 Jbeta primers). The table came from immunoSEQ multiplex PCR; TCRdb's copy has only in-frame clones and leaves some out. The sample consists of more than 110,000 clones, around 76% of them appearing once. The specimen was PBMCs. The sequence came from a male donor in good health and CMV-seronegative. The chain links TRBV6-5 to TRBJ2-1; D uncertain. CDR3 sequence: CASTQTVGSGEQFF. The CDR3 nucleotides read TGTGCCAGCACCCAAACGGTGGGCTCCGGTGAGCAGTTCTTC.